This T cell receptor beta chain was recovered during a study of blood T cell repertoires in COVID-19 (TCRdb year 2020). Regarding the research as a whole: Collaborator samples came from the United States, Italy and Spain and covered acute and convalescent phases of COVID-19. A de-identified subject ID, COVID-19 status, age in years and sex were almost always included in the sample metadata. Where available, HLA class I and class II types were obtained from metadata supplied by the sample provider rather than from assay-based typing. Deeply sampled blood TCRbeta repertoires from subjects exposed to, actively infected with, or recovered from COVID-19 were included in the dataset. Samples were obtained from the ongoing ImmuneRACE study (first 160 participants) and from about 1,300 subjects provided by 6 global collaborators. The repertoires were made available in a free public database intended to serve as a resource for research on the immune response to SARS-CoV-2. The prospective study material was composed of cDNA or gDNA derived from T cells, B-cell-depleted T cells, or PBMCs. General conclusions and limits of the study: The amount of clinical and demographic metadata varied by source and participant and was provided uncurated.

Participants in the prospective study were enrolled through a virtual design, were aged roughly 18 to 90 years, and lived in roughly 25 United States geographic areas. Cohort assignment in the prospective study relied on participant-reported clinical history from a screening survey and a study questionnaire. Recovered participants in ImmuneRACE Cohort 3 were defined as having two consecutive negative NP/OP PCR tests, clearance from a healthcare professional, or resolution of symptoms. In the prospective study, whole blood, serum and a nasopharyngeal or oropharyngeal swab were collected from each participant by mobile phlebotomists. Prospective study participants could optionally give additional blood draws and questionnaires over an approximately 2-month period. Before DNA extraction, prospective study blood samples were shipped either frozen or at room temperature. This clone was seen just once. Its binding antigen is unknown. No clone much larger than this one lies a single base away; base qualities are absent.

Looking up the germline V gene (reference sequence) yields CDR1 SEHNR and CDR2 FQNEAQ. From its cysteine to its phenylalanine, the CDR3 spans 15 amino acids. CDR3 DNA only is kept here, 45 bases in frame from base 1. Trimming takes 1 base off V and 4 bases off J; junction bases not matched to a gene: 7. TCRbeta CDR3 regions were amplified from genomic DNA using the immunoSEQ Assay, a bias-controlled multiplex PCR. The authors' pipeline ran thus. Within the assay, amplification of reference gene primers was used to estimate how many nucleated cells each sample contained. To quantify the absolute abundance of each unique TCRbeta CDR3 rearrangement, sequence reads were collapsed and filtered. For each sample, productive Simpson clonality was calculated by taking the square root of Simpson's diversity index across productive rearrangements. TCRdb stores this immuneACCESS table with in-frame sequences only. Part of the clones is absent; in the studies checked, under half of the shortfall reflects unresolved V genes, and no reason is known for the rest. Clonal size and the V and J genes are those of that table, whereas D and trimming came from the DNA. The sample records under 300,000 clones, around 85% of which are singletons. Approximately 2% of the sample lies in the top ten.

Material: PBMCs or T cells enriched from blood (not recorded which). The rearrangement combines TRBV7-9 with TRBJ2-7, with TRBD2 matching 7 junction bases. The receptor comes from a woman aged 45-65 years who had recovered from COVID-19. The DNA sequence is given as TGTGCCAGCAGCTTAGTTACGGGGGGAATTTACGAGCAGTACTTC. It specifies CASSLVTGGIYEQYF.